Below, 6 T cell receptor beta chains from the same sample are listed, as sequenced in a study of blood T cell repertoires in COVID-19. The assay was immunoSEQ multiplex PCR, and TCRdb's table has in-frame clones only and misses some. The table includes 250,000 or so clones, approximately 89% detected once. Sequencing used PBMCs or T cells enriched from blood (not recorded which). Receptors originate from a woman in her thirties or forties who had been exposed to COVID-19.

This clone was counted a single time. The V call is TRBV28, the J call TRBJ2-7, with TRBD2 as a possible D gene (5 bases). CDR1 and CDR2 from the germline V gene are MDHEN and SYDVKM. CDR3 length: 11 residues. The CDR3 here is CATAAAYEQYF. DNA of the CDR3: TGTGCAACAGCGGCAGCATACGAGCAGTACTTC.

As for this clone: The sample contains more than one DNA sequence encoding this CDR3. V and J are TRBV28 and TRBJ1-4; D gene unclear. V shed 1 base and J shed 0 bases, with 9 bases lying between them. The length of the CDR3 is 16 residues. Looked up from germline, CDR1 is MDHEN and CDR2 is SYDVKM. The CDR3 DNA sequence: TGTGCCAGCAGTTTATACCCCGGAGCAACTAATGAAAAACTGTTTTTT. It codes for CASSLYPGATNEKLFF.

The CDR3 region is CASSVVPQGPNEKLFF. DNA of the CDR3: TGTGCCAGCAGCGTAGTCCCACAGGGCCCTAATGAAAAACTGTTTTTT. This chain connects TRBV9 to TRBJ1-4; D is possibly TRBD1 (6 bases). Germline V gene lookup returns CDR1 SGDLS and CDR2 YYNGEE. The V end was cut by 0 bases, the J end by 3 bases, with 12 bases between. The CDR3 sequence is 16 residues long.

The V and J genes are TRBV27 and TRBJ1-4; D is unresolved. With 6 bases removed from V and 0 bases from J, the gap between germline ends came to 20 bases. CDR3 size: 18 residues. Germline loops: CDR1 MNHEY, CDR2 SMNVEV (reference sequence). CDR3 protein: CASSPFPVLGATNEKLFF. The CDR3 DNA reads as TGTGCCAGCAGCCCGTTCCCGGTCCTCGGTGCAACTAATGAAAAACTGTTTTTT. The whole variable domain, remainder taken from reference TRBV27 and TRBJ1-4, is EAQVTQNPRYLITVTGKKLTVTCSQNMNHEYMSWYRQDPGLGLRQIYYSMNVEVTDKGDVPEGYKVSRKEKRNFPLILESPSPNQTSLYFCASSPFPVLGATNEKLFFGSGTQLSVL.

The CDR3 protein is CASSISGLREKLFF. DNA for the CDR3: TGTGCCAGTAGTATTTCGGGATTGCGGGAAAAACTGTTTTTT. V and J are TRBV19 and TRBJ1-4; D remains ambiguous. Deletions cut 3 bases from V and 8 bases from J, with 13 bases between. There are 14 residues in the CDR3. Germline V gene lookup returns CDR1 LNHDA and CDR2 SQIVND (reference sequence).

The V and J genes are TRBV19 and TRBJ1-1; a weak D match, TRBD1 (5 bases). The CDR3 extends over 16 amino acids. The germline CDR1 and CDR2 sequences are LNHDA and SQIVND (reference sequence). V lost 2 bases and J 3 bases, leaving 16 bases between the germline ends. The CDR3 nucleotides read TGTGCCAGTAGTATATCCCCTCCACAGGATTACACTGAAGCTTTCTTT. Translation: CASSISPPQDYTEAFF.